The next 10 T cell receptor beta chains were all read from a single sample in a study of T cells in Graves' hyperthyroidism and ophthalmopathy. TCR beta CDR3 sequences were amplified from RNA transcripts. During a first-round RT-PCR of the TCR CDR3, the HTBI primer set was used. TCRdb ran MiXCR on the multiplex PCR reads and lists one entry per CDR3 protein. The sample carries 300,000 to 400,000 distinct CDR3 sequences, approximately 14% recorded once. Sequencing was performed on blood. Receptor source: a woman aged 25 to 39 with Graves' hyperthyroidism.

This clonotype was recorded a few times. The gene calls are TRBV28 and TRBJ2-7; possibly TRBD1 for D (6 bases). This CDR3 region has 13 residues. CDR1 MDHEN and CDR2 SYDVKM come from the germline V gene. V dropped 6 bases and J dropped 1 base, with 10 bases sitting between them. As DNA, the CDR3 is TGTGCCAGCAGGGACAGATCATCCTACGAGCAGTACTTC. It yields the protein CASRDRSSYEQYF.

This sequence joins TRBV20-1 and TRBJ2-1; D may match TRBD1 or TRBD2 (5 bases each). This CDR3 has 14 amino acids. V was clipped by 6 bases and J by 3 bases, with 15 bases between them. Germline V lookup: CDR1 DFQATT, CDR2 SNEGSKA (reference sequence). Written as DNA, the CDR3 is TGCAGTGCGGGGGAGAGGAGTAACTACAATGAGCAGTTCTTC. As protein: CSAGERSNYNEQFF.

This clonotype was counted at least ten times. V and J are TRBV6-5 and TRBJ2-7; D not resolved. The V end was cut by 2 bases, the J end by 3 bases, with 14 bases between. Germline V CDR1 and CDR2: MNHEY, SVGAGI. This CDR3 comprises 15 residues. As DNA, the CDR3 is TGTGCCAGCAGTTACGGGCCCGACACTTACTACGAGCAGTACTTC. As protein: CASSYGPDTYYEQYF.

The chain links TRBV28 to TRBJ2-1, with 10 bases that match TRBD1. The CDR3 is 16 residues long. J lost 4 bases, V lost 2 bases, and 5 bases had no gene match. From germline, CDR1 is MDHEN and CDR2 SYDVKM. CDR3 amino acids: CASSLRLGQGYNEQFF. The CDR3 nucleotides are TGTGCCAGCAGTTTACGTCTGGGACAGGGGTACAATGAGCAGTTCTTC.

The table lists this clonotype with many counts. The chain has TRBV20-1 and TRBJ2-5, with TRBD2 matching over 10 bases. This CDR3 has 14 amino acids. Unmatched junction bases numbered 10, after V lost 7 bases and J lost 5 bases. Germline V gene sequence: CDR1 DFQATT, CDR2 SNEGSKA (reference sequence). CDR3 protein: CSVVAGGGRETQYF. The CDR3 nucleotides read TGCAGTGTTGTAGCGGGAGGCGGCCGGGAGACCCAGTACTTC.

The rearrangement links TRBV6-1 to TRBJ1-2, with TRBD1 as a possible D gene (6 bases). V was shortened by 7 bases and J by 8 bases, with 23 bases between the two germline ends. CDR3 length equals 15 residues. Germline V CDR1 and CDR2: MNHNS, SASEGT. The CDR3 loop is CASTSQGGRDEGYTF. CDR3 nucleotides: TGTGCCAGCACCTCACAGGGAGGAAGGGATGAGGGCTACACCTTC.

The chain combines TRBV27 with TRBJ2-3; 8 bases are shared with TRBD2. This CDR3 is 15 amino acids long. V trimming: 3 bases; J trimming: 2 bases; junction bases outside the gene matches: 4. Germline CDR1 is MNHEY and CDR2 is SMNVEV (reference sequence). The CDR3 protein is CASSFTSGPTDTQYF. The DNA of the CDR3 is TGTGCCAGCAGTTTCACTAGCGGACCCACAGATACGCAGTATTTT.

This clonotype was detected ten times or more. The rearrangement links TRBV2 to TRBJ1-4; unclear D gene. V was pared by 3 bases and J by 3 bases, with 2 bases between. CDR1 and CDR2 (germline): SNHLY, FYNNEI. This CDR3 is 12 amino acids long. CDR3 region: CASSDPNEKLFF. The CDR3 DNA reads TGTGCCAGCAGTGATCCTAATGAAAAACTGTTTTTT.

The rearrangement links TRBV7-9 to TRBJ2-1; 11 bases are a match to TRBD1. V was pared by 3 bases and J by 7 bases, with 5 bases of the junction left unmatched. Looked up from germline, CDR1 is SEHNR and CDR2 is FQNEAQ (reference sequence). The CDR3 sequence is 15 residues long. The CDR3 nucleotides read TGTGCCAGCAGCTTGGCCGGGACAGGGGGAAATGAGCAGTTCTTC. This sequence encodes CASSLAGTGGNEQFF.

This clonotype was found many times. The DNA for the CDR3 is TGTGCCAGTATCAGGCGTAATAATGAAAAACTGTTTTTT. It codes for CASIRRNNEKLFF. This chain joins TRBV28 and TRBJ1-4; D gene uncertain. V was trimmed by 9 bases and J by 4 bases, leaving 12 bases between them. This CDR3 is built from 13 residues. Germline V CDR1 and CDR2: MDHEN, SYDVKM.